The 6 T cell receptor beta chains presented below share a single source sample, sequenced in a study of blood T cell repertoires in COVID-19. Profiling relied on immunoSEQ multiplex PCR, and the TCRdb table lists in-frame clones only, not all of them. The sample records approximately 270,000 clones, 70% to 90% being singletons. Material: PBMCs or T cells enriched from blood (not recorded which). The receptor set was obtained from a man aged 35 to 55 who had recovered from COVID-19.

V usage is TRBV27 and J usage is TRBJ2-7; a possible D gene is TRBD1 (6 bases). This CDR3 has 13 residues. Trimming cost V 5 bases and J 4 bases, with 12 bases left between them. Germline loops: CDR1 MNHEY, CDR2 SMNVEV (reference sequence). CDR3 coding DNA: TGTGCCAGCAGTCAACTAAGGGGGTACGAGCAGTACTTC. Translated, it gives CASSQLRGYEQYF.

This chain uses TRBV18 with TRBJ1-1; no reliable D call. This CDR3 region has 11 residues. Germline values: CDR1 KGHSH, CDR2 LQKENI. With 4 bases removed from V and 4 bases from J, the gap between germline ends came to 4 bases. CDR3 sequence: CASSLITEAFF. The CDR3 DNA follows: TGTGCCAGCTCACTTATCACTGAAGCTTTCTTT.

This clone was seen only once. The CDR3 loop reads CASSSFSTDTQYF. The CDR3 region has the DNA TGTGCCAGCAGTTCCTTTAGCACAGATACGCAGTATTTT. J is TRBJ2-3 and V is TRBV12-3 or TRBV12-4, with D unclear. CDR3 length: 13 residues. Trimming removed 4 bases at V and 0 bases at J, with 5 bases between.

This clone was counted a few times. The V and J genes are TRBV7-8 and TRBJ1-5, with D possibly TRBD1 on 6 matching bases. This CDR3 spans 18 amino acids. Trimming took 2 bases from V and 7 from J, leaving 24 bases between them. Looked up from germline, CDR1 is SGHVS and CDR2 is FQNEAQ. DNA for the CDR3: TGTGCCAGCAGCTTACTCTGGGGGCGACCAATCCTCGCCCAGCCCCAGCATTTT. Its protein is CASSLLWGRPILAQPQHF. Together with reference TRBV7-8 and TRBJ1-5, the CDR3 gives the full variable domain: GAGVSQSPRYKVAKRGQDVALRCDPISGHVSLFWYQQALGQGPEFLTYFQNEAQLDKSGLPSDRFFAERPEGSVSTLKIQRTQQEDSAVYLCASSLLWGRPILAQPQHFGDGTRLSIL.

The J gene is TRBJ1-3, the V gene TRBV6-5; TRBD1 is a possible D gene (5 bases). Germline-derived CDR1 and CDR2 are MNHEY and SVGAGI. V lost 8 bases and J 0 bases, leaving 14 bases between the germline ends. CDR3 length equals 15 residues. CDR3: CASLSGGDSGNTIYF. The CDR3 DNA sequence: TGTGCCAGCCTTAGTGGAGGGGACTCTGGAAACACCATATATTTT.

This chain connects TRBV28 to TRBJ1-2; no firm D call. The CDR3 covers 14 residues. Germline-derived CDR1 and CDR2 are MDHEN and SYDVKM. V was shortened by 6 bases and J by 3 bases, with 14 bases between the two germline ends. The CDR3: CASSSPEGYYGYTF. Written as DNA, the CDR3 is TGTGCCAGCAGCTCCCCGGAGGGATACTATGGCTACACCTTC.